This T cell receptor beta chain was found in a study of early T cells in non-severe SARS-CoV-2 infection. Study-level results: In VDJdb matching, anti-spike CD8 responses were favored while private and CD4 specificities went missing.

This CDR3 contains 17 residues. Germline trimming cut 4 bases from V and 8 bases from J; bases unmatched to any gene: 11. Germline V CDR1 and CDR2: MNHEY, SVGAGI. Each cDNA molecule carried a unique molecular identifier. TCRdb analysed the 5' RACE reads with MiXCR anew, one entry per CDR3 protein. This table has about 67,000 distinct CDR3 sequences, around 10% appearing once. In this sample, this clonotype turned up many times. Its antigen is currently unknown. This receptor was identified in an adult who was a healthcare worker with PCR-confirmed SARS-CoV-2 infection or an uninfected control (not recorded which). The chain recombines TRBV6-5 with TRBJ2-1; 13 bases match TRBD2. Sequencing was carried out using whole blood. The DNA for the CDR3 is TGTGCCAGCAGTTCCCCCGGACTAGCGGGAGTCAAGTATGAGCAGTTCTTC. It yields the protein CASSSPGLAGVKYEQFF.